Detailed here is one TCR beta chain. Sequencing of TCR beta covered CD8+ and CD4+ T cells obtained from blood. Treatment-naive patients with stable or active relapsing-remitting disease served as multiple sclerosis controls. Through negative isolation, CD4+ and CD8+ T cells were obtained, while TEMRA cells were enriched using FACS. The sample originates from a study of CD8 T cells in Susac syndrome. The CDR3 contains 14 residues. Germline CDR1 and CDR2: MGHRA and YSYEKL. J was trimmed by 2 bases and V by 6 bases; bases with no gene match: 4. After extraction with the RNeasy kit, 0.5 to 1 ug of the RNA was reverse transcribed using random hexamers. Amplification of TCR beta CDR3 was carried out by immunoSEQ multiplex PCR, which covered 54 Vbeta and 13 Jbeta segments. TCRdb itself ran the immunoSEQ multiplex PCR reads through MiXCR, one entry per CDR3 protein. The data show about 440,000 distinct CDR3 sequences, more than 80% seen once.

Sequenced: CD8+ T cells from PBMCs. The source is a human donor with multiple sclerosis. V gene TRBV4-1 combines with J gene TRBJ1-2, with TRBD1 identical over 9 bases. The chain's CDR3 is CASRRTGANYGYTF. CDR3 bases: TGCGCCAGCAGGCGGACAGGGGCGAACTATGGCTACACCTTC.